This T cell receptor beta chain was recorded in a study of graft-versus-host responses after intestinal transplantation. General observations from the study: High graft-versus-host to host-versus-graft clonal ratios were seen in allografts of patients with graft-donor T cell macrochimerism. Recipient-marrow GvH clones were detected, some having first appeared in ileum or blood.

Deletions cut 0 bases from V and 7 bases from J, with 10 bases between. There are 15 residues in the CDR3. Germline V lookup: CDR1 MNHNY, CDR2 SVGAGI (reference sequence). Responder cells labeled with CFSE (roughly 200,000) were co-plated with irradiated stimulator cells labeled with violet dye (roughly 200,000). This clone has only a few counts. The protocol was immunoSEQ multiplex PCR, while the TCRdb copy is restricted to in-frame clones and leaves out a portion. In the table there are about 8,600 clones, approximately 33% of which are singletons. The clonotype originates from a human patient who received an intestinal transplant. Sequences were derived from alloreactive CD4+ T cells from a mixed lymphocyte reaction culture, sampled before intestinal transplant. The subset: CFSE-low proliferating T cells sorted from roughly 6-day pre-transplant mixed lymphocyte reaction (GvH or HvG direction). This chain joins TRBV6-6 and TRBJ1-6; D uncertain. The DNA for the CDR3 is TGTGCCAGCAGTTACTCGCGGTCCCACAATTCACCCCTCCACTTT. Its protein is CASSYSRSHNSPLHF.